This TCR beta chain was documented in a study of OX40 agonist ivuxolimab in advanced cancers. Details on this clone: As yet, its antigen is unknown.

General observations from the study: In the 0.1 to 3.0 mg/kg range, CD4+ and CD8+ blood T cells had expanded clonally by week 6. Nonresponders included some who also had low normalized T-cell clonal expansion.

Assay: immunoSEQ multiplex PCR; the TCRdb copy retains only in-frame clones and omits some. The sample includes approximately 70,000 clones, around four fifths of them seen just once. Autoimmune disease history or systemic immunosuppression led to patient exclusion. The sequencing used CD4+ or CD8+ T cells sorted from blood, collected in a trial of the OX40 agonist ivuxolimab. This clonotype originated in an adult with an advanced solid tumor such as melanoma, head and neck, liver or kidney cancer.

The CDR3: CAMFPRGIYGYTF. For the CDR3, the DNA is TGTGCCATGTTTCCACGGGGAATCTATGGCTACACCTTC. The V and J genes are TRBV6-4 and TRBJ1-2; D is uncertain. V shed 10 bases and J shed 4 bases, with 16 bases lying between them. Germline V gives CDR1 MRHNA, CDR2 SNTAGT. The CDR3 totals 13 residues.